Listed below are T cell receptor beta chains from one sample, sequenced in a study of T cell responses to AZD1222 COVID-19 vaccine. Produced via immunoSEQ multiplex PCR; TCRdb's table is partial and in-frame only. The table lists about 150,000 clones, about nine tenths of them singletons, with 3% to 3.5% in the top ten. The specimen comprised peripheral blood, sampled 28 days after the second AZD1222 dose. The receptor source for this set is an adult who received the AZD1222 COVID-19 vaccine. Each CDR3 is given with its conserved first and last residue. D genes are given only for firm matches. The listing skips clone size in some rows; elsewhere it reads once, few, many or a size class.

V gene,clone size,J gene,D gene,CDR3 protein,CDR3 DNA
TRBV7-6,NA,TRBJ1-1,NA,CASSQSSGPAEAFF,TGTGCCAGCAGCCAAAGTTCCGGGCCTGCCGAAGCTTTCTTT
TRBV19,NA,TRBJ1-5,NA,CASSIQTLSRGQPQHF,TGTGCCAGTAGTATCCAGACCCTCTCCCGGGGCCAGCCCCAGCATTTT
TRBV6-5,NA,TRBJ2-5,NA,CATRREIGYQETQYF,TGTGCCACTCGGAGGGAGATAGGGTACCAAGAGACCCAGTACTTC
TRBV11-2,NA,TRBJ2-1,NA,CASSLVSGTEQFF,TGTGCCAGCAGCTTAGTCTCAGGGACTGAGCAGTTCTTC
TRBV2,NA,TRBJ1-1,NA,CASIGTGNTEAFF,TGTGCCAGCATCGGGACGGGGAACACTGAAGCTTTCTTT
TRBV12-5,once,TRBJ2-2,TRBD2,CASGLPTGGKNTGELFF,TGTGCTAGTGGTTTGCCAACGGGAGGGAAAAACACCGGGGAGCTGTTTTTT
TRBV10-3,NA,TRBJ2-5,TRBD1,CAARDRGVETQYF,TGTGCCGCCCGGGACAGGGGTGTGGAGACCCAGTACTTC
TRBV27,once,TRBJ2-5,NA,CASSLMGPEGSETQYF,TGTGCCAGCAGTTTAATGGGGCCCGAAGGATCCGAGACCCAGTACTTC
TRBV15,once,TRBJ1-2,NA,CATSRSRDNLVGYTF,TGTGCCACCAGCAGATCCCGGGACAATCTCGTCGGCTACACCTTC
TRBV5-4,NA,TRBJ2-3,NA,CASSGQPPRDTQYF,TGTGCCAGCAGCGGGCAGCCCCCGCGGGATACGCAGTATTTT
TRBV19,NA,TRBJ2-7,TRBD2,CASSTGAGLTYEQYF,TGTGCCAGTAGTACGGGAGCGGGACTAACCTACGAGCAGTACTTC
TRBV11-3,NA,TRBJ2-2,NA,CASSPDTGELFF,TGTGCCAGCAGCCCCGACACCGGGGAGCTGTTTTTT
TRBV27,NA,TRBJ1-1,NA,CASSYLRGNTEAFF,TGTGCCAGCAGTTACCTCCGGGGGAACACTGAAGCTTTCTTT
TRBV13,NA,TRBJ1-1,NA,CASSSPGTANTEAFF,TGTGCCAGCAGCTCCCCTGGGACGGCGAACACTGAAGCTTTCTTT
TRBV29-1,NA,TRBJ1-1,NA,CSVEQSTGNTEAFF,TGCAGCGTTGAACAGTCGACAGGGAACACTGAAGCTTTCTTT
TRBV6-4,NA,TRBJ2-1,TRBD2,CASSDWREGRNEQFF,TGTGCCAGCAGTGACTGGCGGGAGGGCCGCAATGAGCAGTTCTTC
TRBV30,NA,TRBJ2-1,NA,CAWSRAPLSNEQFF,TGTGCCTGGAGCCGGGCCCCCCTTTCCAATGAGCAGTTCTTC
TRBV5-1,NA,TRBJ2-7,TRBD1,CASSDRATYEQYF,TGCGCCAGCAGTGACAGGGCGACCTACGAGCAGTACTTC
TRBV10-3,NA,TRBJ1-4,NA,CAISESRGAQGEKLFF,TGTGCCATCAGTGAGTCGCGGGGGGCGCAAGGTGAAAAACTGTTTTTT
TRBV5-6,once,TRBJ1-1,NA,CASSLRVGSTEAFF,TGTGCCAGCAGCTTGAGGGTAGGGAGCACTGAAGCTTTCTTT
TRBV3-1/TRBV3-2,NA,TRBJ2-1,NA,CASSPHHRRNYNEQFF,TGTGCCAGCAGCCCACACCACCGGAGAAACTACAATGAGCAGTTCTTC
TRBV2,NA,TRBJ1-5,NA,CASSEMRTLNQPQHF,TGTGCCAGCAGTGAAATGAGGACACTCAATCAGCCCCAGCATTTT
TRBV2,NA,TRBJ1-2,NA,CASSDERTNYGYTF,TGTGCCAGCAGTGACGAGAGAACTAACTATGGCTACACCTTC
TRBV12-3/TRBV12-4,NA,TRBJ2-1,NA,CASSFGTGEQFF,TGTGCCAGCAGTTTCGGAACCGGTGAGCAGTTCTTC
TRBV6-4,few,TRBJ2-2,NA,CASSAGNTGELFF,TGTGCCAGCAGTGCAGGGAACACCGGGGAGCTGTTTTTT
TRBV30,once,TRBJ1-1,NA,CAWSVGGNTEAFF,TGTGCCTGGAGTGTTGGCGGAAACACTGAAGCTTTCTTT
TRBV7-9,NA,TRBJ2-2,TRBD1,CASSSWTGNTGELFF,TGTGCCAGCAGCTCTTGGACAGGGAACACCGGGGAGCTGTTTTTT
TRBV15,NA,TRBJ1-1,TRBD1,CATGQGLNTEAFF,TGTGCCACCGGACAGGGTTTGAACACTGAAGCTTTCTTT
TRBV30,once,TRBJ2-2,NA,CAWSFRRGHRELFF,TGTGCCTGGAGTTTTCGGAGGGGCCACAGGGAGCTGTTTTTT
TRBV6-6,once,TRBJ1-4,NA,CASSGTITNEKLFF,TGTGCCAGTTCTGGGACGATAACTAATGAAAAACTGTTTTTT
TRBV5-1,NA,TRBJ1-2,TRBD1,CASSLAWTGNYGYTF,TGCGCCAGCAGCTTGGCCTGGACAGGGAACTATGGCTACACCTTC
TRBV6-6,NA,TRBJ2-5,NA,CASSYGVPQETQYF,TGTGCCAGCAGTTACGGCGTACCACAAGAGACCCAGTACTTC
TRBV7-9,NA,TRBJ2-1,NA,CASSLEDEQFF,TGTGCCAGCAGCTTAGAGGATGAGCAGTTCTTC
TRBV19,NA,TRBJ1-3,NA,CASSIDRYSGNTIYF,TGTGCCAGTAGTATAGACCGATACTCTGGAAACACCATATATTTT
TRBV25-1,NA,TRBJ2-1,TRBD2,CASSDTGGPRYDEQFF,TGTGCCAGCAGTGATACGGGAGGGCCAAGATACGATGAGCAGTTCTTC
TRBV19,NA,TRBJ2-7,NA,CASSLDSTSYEQYF,TGTGCCAGTAGTTTGGATTCGACTTCCTACGAGCAGTACTTC